This TCR beta chain originates from a study of T cell repertoires and HLA-DP antigens. Sequencing used immunoSEQ multiplex PCR; TCRdb keeps in-frame clones, though not all of them. The sample yields 65,000 to 90,000 clones, 80% seen once. As concerns this clone: The antigen is unknown.

The receptor comes from a man aged 60-69 years in good health and CMV-seronegative. Specimen: CD4+ T cells from PBMCs.

The CDR3: CASSFQGPAQYF. The CDR3 DNA sequence: TGTGCCAGCAGCTTCCAGGGACCGGCGCAGTATTTT. The chain employs TRBV7-9 and TRBJ2-3; D may be TRBD1 or TRBD2 (5 bases each). V dropped 3 bases and J dropped 10 bases, with 11 bases sitting between them. In germline, CDR1 is SEHNR, CDR2 FQNEAQ (reference sequence). The CDR3 runs 12 residues.